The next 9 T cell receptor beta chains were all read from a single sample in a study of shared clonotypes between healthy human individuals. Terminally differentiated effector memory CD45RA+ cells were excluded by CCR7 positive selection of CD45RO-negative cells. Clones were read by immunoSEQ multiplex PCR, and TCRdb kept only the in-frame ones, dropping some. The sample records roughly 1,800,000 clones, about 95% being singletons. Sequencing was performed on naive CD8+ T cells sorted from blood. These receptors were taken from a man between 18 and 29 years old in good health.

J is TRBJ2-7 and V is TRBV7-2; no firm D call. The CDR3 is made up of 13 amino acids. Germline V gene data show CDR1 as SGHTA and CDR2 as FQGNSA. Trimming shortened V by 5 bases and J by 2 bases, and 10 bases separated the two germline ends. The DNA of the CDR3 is TGTGCCAGCAGCGTGGGTTTGACCTACGAGCAGTACTTC. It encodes CASSVGLTYEQYF. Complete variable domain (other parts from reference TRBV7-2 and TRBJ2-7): GAGVSQSPSNKVTEKGKDVELRCDPISGHTALYWYRQSLGQGLEFLIYFQGNSAPDKSGLPSDRFSAERTGGSVSTLTIQRTQQEDSAVYLCASSVGLTYEQYFGPGTRLTVT.

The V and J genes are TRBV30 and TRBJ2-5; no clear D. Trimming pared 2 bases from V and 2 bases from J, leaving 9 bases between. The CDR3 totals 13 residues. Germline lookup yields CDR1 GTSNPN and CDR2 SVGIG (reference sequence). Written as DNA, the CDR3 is TGTGCCTGGAGTTTGGGGTCACAAGAGACCCAGTACTTC. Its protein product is CAWSLGSQETQYF.

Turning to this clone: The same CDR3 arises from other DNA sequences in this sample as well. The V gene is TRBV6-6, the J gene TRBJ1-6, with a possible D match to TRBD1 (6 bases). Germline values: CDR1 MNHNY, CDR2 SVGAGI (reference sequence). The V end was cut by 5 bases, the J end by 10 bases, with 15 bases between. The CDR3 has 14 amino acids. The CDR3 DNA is TGTGCCAGCAGTCGACAAGGGGGAGGGTCACCCCTCCACTTT. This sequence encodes CASSRQGGGSPLHF.

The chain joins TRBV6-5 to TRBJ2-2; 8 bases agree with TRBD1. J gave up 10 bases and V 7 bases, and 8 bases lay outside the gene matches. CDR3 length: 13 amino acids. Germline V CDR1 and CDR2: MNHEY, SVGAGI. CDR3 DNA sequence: TGTGCCAGCATTGGTACAGGGGGGCCGGAGCTGTTTTTT. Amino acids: CASIGTGGPELFF.

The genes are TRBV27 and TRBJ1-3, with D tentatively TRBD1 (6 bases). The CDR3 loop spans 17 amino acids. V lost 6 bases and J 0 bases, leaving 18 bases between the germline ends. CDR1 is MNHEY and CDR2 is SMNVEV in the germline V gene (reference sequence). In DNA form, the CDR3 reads TGTGCCAGCAGCCTGACGGGACACGTAAGCTCTGGAAACACCATATATTTT. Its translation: CASSLTGHVSSGNTIYF.

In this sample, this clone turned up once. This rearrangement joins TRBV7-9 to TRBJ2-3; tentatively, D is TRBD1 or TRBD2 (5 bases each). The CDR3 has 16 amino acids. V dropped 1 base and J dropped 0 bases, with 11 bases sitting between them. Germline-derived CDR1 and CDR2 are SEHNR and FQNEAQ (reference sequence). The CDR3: CASSLGGTESTDTQYF. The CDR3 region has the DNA TGTGCCAGCAGCTTAGGAGGGACCGAGAGCACAGATACGCAGTATTTT. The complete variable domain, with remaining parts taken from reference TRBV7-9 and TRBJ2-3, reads DTGVSQNPRHKITKRGQNVTFRCDPISEHNRLYWYRQTLGQGPEFLTYFQNEAQLEKSRLLSDRFSAERPKGSFSTLEIQRTEQGDSAMYLCASSLGGTESTDTQYFGPGTRLTVL.

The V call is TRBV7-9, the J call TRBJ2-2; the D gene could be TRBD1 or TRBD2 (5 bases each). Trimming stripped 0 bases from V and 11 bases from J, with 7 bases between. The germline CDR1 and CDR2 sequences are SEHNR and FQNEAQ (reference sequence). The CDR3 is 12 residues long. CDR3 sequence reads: CASSLAGVELFF. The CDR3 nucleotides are TGTGCCAGCAGCTTAGCGGGGGTTGAGCTGTTTTTT.

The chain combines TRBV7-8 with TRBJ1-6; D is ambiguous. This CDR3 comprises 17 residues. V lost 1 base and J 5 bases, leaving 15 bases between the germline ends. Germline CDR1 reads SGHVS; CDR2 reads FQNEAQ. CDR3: CASSLGGGPSDNSPLHF. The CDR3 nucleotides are TGTGCCAGCAGCTTAGGAGGAGGTCCTAGTGATAATTCACCCCTCCACTTT.

DNA of the CDR3: TGTGCCAGCAGCTATGGGACAGGGAGAGACTACGAGCAGTACTTC. This codes for CASSYGTGRDYEQYF. The chain links TRBV11-2 to TRBJ2-7; 9 bases agree with TRBD1. V shed 4 bases, J shed 3 bases, and the junction held 7 bases outside the gene matches. CDR1 and CDR2 (germline): SGHAT, FQNNGV. The CDR3 is 15 residues long. Full variable domain (outside the CDR3, taken from reference TRBV11-2 and TRBJ2-7): EAGVAQSPRYKIIEKRQSVAFWCNPISGHATLYWYQQILGQGPKLLIQFQNNGVVDDSQLPKDRFSAERLKGVDSTLKIQPAKLEDSAVYLCASSYGTGRDYEQYFGPGTRLTVT.